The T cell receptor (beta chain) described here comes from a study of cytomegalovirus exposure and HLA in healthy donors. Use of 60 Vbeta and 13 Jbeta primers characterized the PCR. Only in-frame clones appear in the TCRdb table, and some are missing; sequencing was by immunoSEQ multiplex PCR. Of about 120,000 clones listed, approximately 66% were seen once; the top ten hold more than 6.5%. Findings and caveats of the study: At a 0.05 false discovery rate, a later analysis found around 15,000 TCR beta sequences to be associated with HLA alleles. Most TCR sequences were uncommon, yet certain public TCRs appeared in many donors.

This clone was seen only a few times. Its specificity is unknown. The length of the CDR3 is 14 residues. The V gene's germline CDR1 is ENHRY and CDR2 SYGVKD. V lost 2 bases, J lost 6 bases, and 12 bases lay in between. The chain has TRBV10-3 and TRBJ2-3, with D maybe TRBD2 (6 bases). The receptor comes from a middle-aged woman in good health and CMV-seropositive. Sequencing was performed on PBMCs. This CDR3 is CAISELLRGDTQYF. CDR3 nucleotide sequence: TGTGCCATCAGTGAGCTTCTTCGGGGGGATACGCAGTATTTT.